This T cell receptor beta chain was captured in a study of Ad26.COV2.S vaccination and SARS-CoV-2 variants. The treatment: about 20 received Ad26.COV2.S at low or high dose, single or two shots; about five received placebo; per-sample allocation not given. It was on day 63 after the first vaccine or placebo injection that samples were taken. Clones were sequenced by immunoSEQ multiplex PCR, and TCRdb holds only the in-frame ones, with some missing. The profile shows 350,000 to 600,000 clones, nearly 90% of them singletons. The sample here was peripheral blood, taken in a trial of Ad26.COV2.S vaccine versus placebo. This sequence was found in a person between 18 and 59 years old who received the Ad26.COV2.S COVID-19 vaccine or a placebo.

The CDR3 bases are TGTGCCAGCGGCGGGAGGTCACCCCTCCACTTT. As protein: CASGGRSPLHF. This sequence joins TRBV28 and TRBJ1-6; D call uncertain. V was shortened by 8 bases and J by 10 bases, with 9 bases between the two germline ends. This CDR3 is 11 amino acids long. Looked up from germline, CDR1 is MDHEN and CDR2 is SYDVKM.